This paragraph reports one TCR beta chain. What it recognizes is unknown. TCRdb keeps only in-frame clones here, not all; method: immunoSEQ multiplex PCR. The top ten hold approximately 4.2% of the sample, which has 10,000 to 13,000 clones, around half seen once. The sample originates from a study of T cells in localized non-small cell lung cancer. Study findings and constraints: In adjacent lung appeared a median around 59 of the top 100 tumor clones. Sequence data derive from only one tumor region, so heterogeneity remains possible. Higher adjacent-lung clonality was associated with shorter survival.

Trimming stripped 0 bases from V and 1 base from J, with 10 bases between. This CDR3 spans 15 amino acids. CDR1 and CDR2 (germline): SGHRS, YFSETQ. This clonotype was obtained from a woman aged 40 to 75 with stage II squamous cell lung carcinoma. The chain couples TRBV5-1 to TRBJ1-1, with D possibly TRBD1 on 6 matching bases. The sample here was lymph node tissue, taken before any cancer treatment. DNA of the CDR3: TGCGCCAGCAGCTTGGGGAACAGGGCGAACACTGAAGCTTTCTTT. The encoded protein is CASSLGNRANTEAFF.